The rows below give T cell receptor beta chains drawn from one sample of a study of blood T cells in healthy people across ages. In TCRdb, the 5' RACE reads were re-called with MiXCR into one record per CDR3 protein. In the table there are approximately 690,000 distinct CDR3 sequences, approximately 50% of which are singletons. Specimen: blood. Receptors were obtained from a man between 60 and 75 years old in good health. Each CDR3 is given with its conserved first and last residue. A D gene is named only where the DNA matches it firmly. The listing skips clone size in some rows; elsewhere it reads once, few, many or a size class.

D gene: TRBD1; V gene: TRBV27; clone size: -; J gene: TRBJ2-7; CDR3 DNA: TGTGCCAGCAGTTTCCCTGGACAGGGGATATACGAGCAGTACTTC; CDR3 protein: CASSFPGQGIYEQYF
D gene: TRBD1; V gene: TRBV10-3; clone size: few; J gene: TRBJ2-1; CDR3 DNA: TGTGCCATCAGTGGGGACAGCCCCTACAATGAGCAGTTCTTC; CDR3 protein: CAISGDSPYNEQFF
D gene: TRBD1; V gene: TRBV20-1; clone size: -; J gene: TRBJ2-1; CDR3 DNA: TGCAGTGCTAGAGATGTGCGGACAGGGGCCTCCAATGAGCAGTTCTTC; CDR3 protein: CSARDVRTGASNEQFF
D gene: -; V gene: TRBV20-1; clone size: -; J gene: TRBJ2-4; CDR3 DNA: TGCAGTGCTAGAACAGGGTCGGACATTCAGTACTTC; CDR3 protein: CSARTGSDIQYF
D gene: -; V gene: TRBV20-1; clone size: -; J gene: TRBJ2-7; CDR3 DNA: TGCAGTGCTAGTCTCAGGGGGACTGCCTACGAGCAGTACTTC; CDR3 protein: CSASLRGTAYEQYF
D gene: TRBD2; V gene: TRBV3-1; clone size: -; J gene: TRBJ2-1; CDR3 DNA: TGTGCCAGCAGCCAAGAAGGTCCTAGCGGGAGCGGCACCTACAATGAGCAGTTCTTC; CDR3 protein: CASSQEGPSGSGTYNEQFF
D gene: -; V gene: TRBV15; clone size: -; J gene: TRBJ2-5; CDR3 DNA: TGTGCCACCAGCAGAGATTTGGGGGACCAAGAGACCCAGTACTTC; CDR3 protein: CATSRDLGDQETQYF
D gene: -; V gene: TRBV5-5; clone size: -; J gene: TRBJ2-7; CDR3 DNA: TGTGCCAGCAGCTTGGAACCGACGACAGGCTCCTACGAGCAGTACTTC; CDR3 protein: CASSLEPTTGSYEQYF
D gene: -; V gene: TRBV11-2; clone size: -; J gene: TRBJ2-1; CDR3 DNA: TGTGCCAGCAGCTTTACAAGGGAGCAGTTCTTC; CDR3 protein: CASSFTREQFF
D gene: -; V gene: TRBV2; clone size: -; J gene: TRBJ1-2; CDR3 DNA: TGTGCCAGCAGTGGTTTCGCCAGGGGTGGCTACACCTTC; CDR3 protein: CASSGFARGGYTF
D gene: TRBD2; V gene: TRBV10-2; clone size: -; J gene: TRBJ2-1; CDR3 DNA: TGCGCCAGCAGTGGGACGACTAGCGGCTCCTACAATGAGCAGTTCTTC; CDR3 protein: CASSGTTSGSYNEQFF
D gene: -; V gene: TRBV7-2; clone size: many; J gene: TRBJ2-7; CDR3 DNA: TGTGCCAGCAGCCAGGTGCCGGACCAGAGCTCCTACGAGCAGTACTTC; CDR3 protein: CASSQVPDQSSYEQYF
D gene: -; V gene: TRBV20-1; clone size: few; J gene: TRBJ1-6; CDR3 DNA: TGCAGTGCTAGAGATCATCATGGGGGCCTCTATAATTCACCCCTCCACTTT; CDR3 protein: CSARDHHGGLYNSPLHF
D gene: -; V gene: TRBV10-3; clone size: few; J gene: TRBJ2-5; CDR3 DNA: TGTGCCATCAGTGAAGAAGACCAAGAGACCCAGTACTTC; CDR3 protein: CAISEEDQETQYF
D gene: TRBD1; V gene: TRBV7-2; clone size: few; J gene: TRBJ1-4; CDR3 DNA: TGTGCCAGCAGCTTGACAGGGGCCAAGGGTGAAAAACTGTTTTTT; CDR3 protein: CASSLTGAKGEKLFF
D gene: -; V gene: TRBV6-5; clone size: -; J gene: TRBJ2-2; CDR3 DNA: TGTGCCAGCAGTTACCACGGGACCCGCGAAATCGGGGAGCTGTTTTTT; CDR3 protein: CASSYHGTREIGELFF
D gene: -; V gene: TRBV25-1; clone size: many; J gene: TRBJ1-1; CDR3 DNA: TGTGCCAGCAGTGAATATAAGAACACTGAAGCTTTCTTT; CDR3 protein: CASSEYKNTEAFF
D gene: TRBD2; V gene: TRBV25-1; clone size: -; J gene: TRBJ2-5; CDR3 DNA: TGTGCCAGCAGTTCGCTAGCGGGGAAGGGGGAGACCCAGTACTTC; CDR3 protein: CASSSLAGKGETQYF
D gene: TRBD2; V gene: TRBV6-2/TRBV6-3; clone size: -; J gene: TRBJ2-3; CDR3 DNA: TGTGCCAGCAGTTGGTCTAGCGGCCCCCAGGGTACGCAGTATTTT; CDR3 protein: CASSWSSGPQGTQYF
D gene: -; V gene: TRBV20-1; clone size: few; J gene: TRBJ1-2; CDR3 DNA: TGCAGTGCAGACAACAGGGATAGGGCTAGTGGCTACACCTTC; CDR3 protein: CSADNRDRASGYTF
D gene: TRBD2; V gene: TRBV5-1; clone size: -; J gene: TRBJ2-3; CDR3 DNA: TGCGCCAGCGCCCCCGGGACTAGCTCAAATGGCCCAACAGATACGCAGTATTTT; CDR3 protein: CASAPGTSSNGPTDTQYF
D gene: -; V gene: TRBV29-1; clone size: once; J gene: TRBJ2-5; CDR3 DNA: TGCAGCGTTCCCAAGGGCGAGACCCAGTACTTC; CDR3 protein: CSVPKGETQYF
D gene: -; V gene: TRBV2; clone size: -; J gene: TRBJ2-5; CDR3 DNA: TGTGCCAGCAGGGACAATGGGGAGACCCAGTACTTC; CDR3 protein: CASRDNGETQYF
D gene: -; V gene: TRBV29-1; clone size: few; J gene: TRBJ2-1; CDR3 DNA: TGCAGCGTTGAACGGGCAGGGGCCTACAATGAGCAGTTCTTC; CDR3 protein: CSVERAGAYNEQFF
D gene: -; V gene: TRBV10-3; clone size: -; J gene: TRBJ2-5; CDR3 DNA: TGTGCCATCAGCGAGGGGGCGACAGGGAGGGTAGAGACCCAGTACTTC; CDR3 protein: CAISEGATGRVETQYF
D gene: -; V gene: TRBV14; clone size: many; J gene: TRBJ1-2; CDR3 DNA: TGTGCCAGCAGCCGGAGTGGGTCGGGAGGCTACACCTTC; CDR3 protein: CASSRSGSGGYTF
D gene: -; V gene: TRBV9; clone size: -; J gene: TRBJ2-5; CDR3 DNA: TGTGCCAGCAGCGTAGAAGTAGCGGCCAATCAAGAGACCCAGTACTTC; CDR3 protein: CASSVEVAANQETQYF
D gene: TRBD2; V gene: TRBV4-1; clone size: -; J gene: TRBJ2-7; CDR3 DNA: TGCGCCAGCAGCCAAATATGGACTAGCGGGGGGGTATACGAGCAGTACTTC; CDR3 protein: CASSQIWTSGGVYEQYF
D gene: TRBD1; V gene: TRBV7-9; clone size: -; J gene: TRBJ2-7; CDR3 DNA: TGTGCCAGCAGAATCCCCCCGCGACAGGGAGTGACCTACGAGCAGTACTTC; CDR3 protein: CASRIPPRQGVTYEQYF
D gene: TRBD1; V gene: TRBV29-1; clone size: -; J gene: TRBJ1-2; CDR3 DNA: TGCAGCGTTGTGAGAGATACGACAGGGAGTGTCGATGGCTACACCTTC; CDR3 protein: CSVVRDTTGSVDGYTF
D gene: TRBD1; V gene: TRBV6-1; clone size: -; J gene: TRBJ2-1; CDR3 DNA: TGTGCCAGCAGAGAGACAGGGGGCCCCTACAATGAGCAGTTCTTC; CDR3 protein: CASRETGGPYNEQFF
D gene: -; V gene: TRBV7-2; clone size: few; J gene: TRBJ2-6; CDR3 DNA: TGTGCCAGCAGCTTAGGTTCTGGGAGATCTGGGGCCAACGTCCTGACTTTC; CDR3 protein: CASSLGSGRSGANVLTF
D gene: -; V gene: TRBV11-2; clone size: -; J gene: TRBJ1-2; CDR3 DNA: TGTGCCAGCAGCTTAAACACAGGCGGGAACTATGGCTACACCTTC; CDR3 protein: CASSLNTGGNYGYTF
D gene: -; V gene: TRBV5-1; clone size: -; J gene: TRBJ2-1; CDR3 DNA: TGCGCCAGCAGCACCAGGACAGGGAGGGATGAGCAGTTCTTC; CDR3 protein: CASSTRTGRDEQFF
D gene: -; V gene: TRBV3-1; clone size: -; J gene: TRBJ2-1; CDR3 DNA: TGTGCCAGCAGCCAAACAGGGACGGTCTCCTACAATGAGCAGTTCTTC; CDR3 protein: CASSQTGTVSYNEQFF
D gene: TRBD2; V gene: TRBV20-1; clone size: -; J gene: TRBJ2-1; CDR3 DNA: TGCAGTGCTAGACAAGCGGGGCTAGCCGTTGAGCAGTTCTTC; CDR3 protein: CSARQAGLAVEQFF
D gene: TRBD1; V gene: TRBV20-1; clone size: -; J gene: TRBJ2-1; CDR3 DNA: TGCAGTGCTACCCAAAGGGGCGACAGGGACCCACTTGGGAATGAGCAGTTCTTC; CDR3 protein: CSATQRGDRDPLGNEQFF
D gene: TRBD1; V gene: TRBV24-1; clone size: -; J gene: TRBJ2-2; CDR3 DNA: TGTGCCACCAGTGATTACGGGACAGGGATCACCGGGGAGCTGTTTTTT; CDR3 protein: CATSDYGTGITGELFF
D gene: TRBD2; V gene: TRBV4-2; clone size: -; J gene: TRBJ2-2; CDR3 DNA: TGTGCCAGCAGCCATACTAGCGGGGGGGCCCGGGGCACCGGGGAGCTGTTTTTT; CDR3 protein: CASSHTSGGARGTGELFF
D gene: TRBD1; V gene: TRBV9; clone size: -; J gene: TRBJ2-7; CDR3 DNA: TGTGCCAGCAGCGTAGGGGACAGTCCTTACGAGCAGTACTTC; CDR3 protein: CASSVGDSPYEQYF
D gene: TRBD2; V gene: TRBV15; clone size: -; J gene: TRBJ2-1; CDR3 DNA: TGTGCCACCAGCCGAGCTTCAGCTAGCGGGGGGGCCGCTGAGCAGTTCTTC; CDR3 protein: CATSRASASGGAAEQFF
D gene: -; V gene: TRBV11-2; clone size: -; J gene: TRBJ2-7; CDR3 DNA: TGTGCCAACAGCTTGGTAGTTCCTACCTACGAGCAGTACTTC; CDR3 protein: CANSLVVPTYEQYF
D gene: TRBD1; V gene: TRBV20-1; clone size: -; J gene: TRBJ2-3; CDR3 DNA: TGCAGTGCTACCCGGACAGGGCAGAGGACAGATACGCAGTATTTT; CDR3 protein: CSATRTGQRTDTQYF